Sequencing of this TCR beta chain was carried out in a study of cytomegalovirus exposure and HLA in healthy donors. Turning to the study itself: Falling in the Caucasian-associated ancestry cluster were less than 85% of approximately 410 genotyped donors. The study's findings and limits: Using the classifier, cytomegalovirus status was reportedly diagnosed with high specificity and sensitivity. CMV antigen specificity of three CMV-associated chains was confirmed in vitro.

Germline V lookup: CDR1 MNHNS, CDR2 SASEGT. V lost 4 bases, J lost 4 bases, and 9 bases stayed unmatched. The CDR3 sequence is 15 residues long. Of note for this clone: Its cognate antigen is unknown.

PCR used 60 Vbeta primers and 13 Jbeta primers. The table came from immunoSEQ multiplex PCR; TCRdb's copy has only in-frame clones and leaves some out. Here the sample spans some 150,000 clones, about 80% being singletons. The genes are TRBV6-1 and TRBJ1-1; 7 bases agree with TRBD1. Sequencing was done on a sample of PBMCs. The sequence derives from a male donor in good health and CMV-seronegative. The CDR3 reads CASSAPTGMATEAFF. CDR3 nucleotide sequence: TGTGCCAGCAGTGCCCCGACAGGGATGGCCACTGAAGCTTTCTTT.